A single sample gave rise to the 6 T cell receptor beta chains below, sequenced in a study of T-cell reconstitution after alpha-beta-depleted transplantation in children. This sample's TCRbeta library carried unique molecular identifier barcodes. TCRdb passed the PCR reads through MiXCR, listing each CDR3 protein once. The sample includes approximately 270,000 distinct CDR3 sequences, almost 10% of them seen just once. Sequenced material: PBMCs from the stem cell graft donor, taken from the stem cell graft. The receptors originated from a human donor who donated a stem cell graft to a child with SCID.

The sample holds many counts of this clonotype. The chain couples TRBV3-1 to TRBJ2-2; 8 positions agree with TRBD1. The CDR3 has 15 amino acids. Trimming took 6 bases from V and 8 from J; bases not matched to a gene: 11. Germline V lookup: CDR1 LGHDT, CDR2 YNNKEL (reference sequence). DNA of the CDR3: TGTGCCAGCAGACAGACAGGACAGGGCGGAGGGGAGCTGTTTTTT. Translation gives CASRQTGQGGGELFF.

The sample holds many counts of this clonotype. V is TRBV7-2 and J is TRBJ1-1, with 9 nucleotides matching TRBD1. V was pared by 2 bases and J by 6 bases, with 7 bases of the junction left unmatched. The germline gives CDR1 SGHTA, CDR2 FQGNSA. The CDR3 loop spans 15 amino acids. This CDR3 reads CASSLLSGTGSEAFF. The CDR3 DNA follows: TGTGCCAGCAGCTTACTCTCCGGGACAGGGTCTGAAGCTTTCTTT.

This clonotype has a handful of counts. This sequence joins TRBV7-2 and TRBJ1-5; no definite D call. Germline-derived CDR1 and CDR2 are SGHTA and FQGNSA. The CDR3 spans 14 residues. The V end was cut by 8 bases, the J end by 3 bases, with 14 bases between. CDR3 DNA: TGTGCCAGCCGTTTCCCGGGTGCCAATCAGCCCCAGCATTTT. Translation gives CASRFPGANQPQHF.

A few counts support this clonotype. This rearrangement joins TRBV3-1 to TRBJ2-3; the match to TRBD1 covers 7 bases. The junction had 3 bases not matched to a gene; V was cut back by 1 base and J by 5 bases. Germline-derived CDR1 and CDR2 are LGHDT and YNNKEL (reference sequence). There are 14 residues in the CDR3. The CDR3: CASSQGQGVDTQYF. CDR3 sequence (DNA): TGTGCCAGCAGCCAAGGACAGGGTGTAGATACGCAGTATTTT.

There are many counts of this clonotype. The rearrangement links TRBV27 to TRBJ1-6; 9 bases map to TRBD1. The germline gives CDR1 MNHEY, CDR2 SMNVEV (reference sequence). Trimming took 5 bases from V and 7 from J; bases not matched to a gene: 6. This CDR3 is 15 amino acids long. CDR3 region: CASSPGTGMNSPLHF. CDR3 in DNA: TGTGCCAGCAGTCCCGGGACAGGGATGAATTCACCCCTCCACTTT.

V gene TRBV6-1 combines with J gene TRBJ1-3; D possibly corresponds to TRBD1 (5 bases). Germline CDR1 reads MNHNS; CDR2 reads SASEGT. CDR3 length equals 14 residues. The V end was cut by 5 bases, the J end by 2 bases, with 10 bases between. The CDR3 loop is CASSRDFAGNTIYF. The CDR3 DNA sequence: TGTGCCAGCAGTAGGGACTTTGCTGGAAACACCATATATTTT.